This T cell receptor (beta chain) was sequenced during a study of Ad26.COV2.S vaccination and SARS-CoV-2 variants (dated by TCRdb to the early 2020s). Regarding the complete study: Donors in the vaccine arm were drawn from COV1001, a phase I-IIa trial of Ad26.COV2.S in healthy adults that was multicentre, randomized, double-blind and placebo-controlled. Dosing of Ad26.COV2.S was intramuscular, at either 5x10^10 or 1x10^11 viral particles, delivered as one shot or as two shots spaced 56 days apart. Sequencing of the TCRbeta repertoire served to evaluate the specificity and breadth of SARS-CoV-2-reactive T cell receptors following Ad26.COV2.S vaccination. A total of 32 samples were included in the TCR-sequenced set, comprising roughly 19 Ad26.COV2.S vaccine recipients, 5 placebo recipients and 8 SARS-CoV-2 convalescent individuals. Trial participants were randomized into five groups of five: low-dose or high-dose Ad26.COV2.S given once or twice, or placebo on both occasions. Investigators did not know the trial group allocation while performing experiments and assessing outcomes.

Summary of the overall study and its limitations: The authors noted that the TCR breadth and depth analyses may have underestimated total T cell responses. Non-spike TCR breadth was comparable between vaccine and placebo recipients, consistent with the vaccine containing only spike. After vaccination, substantial breadth of spike-specific CD8+ and CD4+ T cell responses was reported. The study lacked the statistical power to compare responses across vaccine doses or regimens. Compared with placebo recipients, Ad26.COV2.S recipients showed higher spike-specific TCR breadth (P = 0.0014).

TCRbeta CDR3 regions were sequenced with the immunoSEQ Assay. After extraction, genomic DNA underwent amplification by bias-controlled multiplex PCR, followed by high-throughput sequencing. Regarding the original processing steps: To quantify the absolute abundance of every unique TCRbeta CDR3 region, sequences were collapsed and filtered. T cell fraction was estimated by normalization of TCRbeta template counts to usable DNA, with usable DNA being measured through amplification of reference genes present in all nucleated cells. Repertoire TCRs were annotated as SARS-CoV-2-specific by exact matching of V gene, CDR3 amino acid sequence and J gene to a known reactive TCR set. The reference SARS-CoV-2 TCR set came from MIRA and was filtered for enrichment in COVID-19-positive ImmuneCODE repertoires, removing public or cross-reactive TCRs. Using the MIRA antigens, annotated TCRs were further analysed by specific ORF or by position within an ORF. Depth was the summed frequency of annotated unique rearrangements, while breadth was defined as annotated unique rearrangements over total unique productive rearrangements. TCR breadth was compared between groups using two-sided Wilcoxon rank-sum tests. TCRdb's version of the immuneACCESS table is confined to in-frame rearrangements and falls short of the full clone set. An unresolved V gene accounts for under half of the shortfall where checked; the remainder is of unknown origin. V and J calls and clone size come straight from that table; D and trimming were deduced from the DNA. Within this sample are roughly 410,000 clones, with roughly four fifths of them counted one time only. About 7.4% of the sample is held by the ten biggest clonotypes.

V loses 5 bases at its end and J loses 3 bases; junction bases beyond the gene matches: 7. The germline V gene (reference sequence) provides CDR1 LNHDA and CDR2 SQIVND. From the cysteine through the phenylalanine, the CDR3 covers 15 amino acids. The sequence is cut down to CDR3 DNA, 45 bases in frame from base 1. About this clone itself: Its antigen remains unidentified. No per-base quality is available; no much larger clone lies one base away.

Sample treatment or condition, as interpreted from the label and publication: about 20 received Ad26.COV2.S at low or high dose, single or two shots; about 5 received placebo; per-sample allocation not given. For vaccine and placebo recipients, the sequenced repertoires came from samples collected on day 63 after the first injection. Between 29 July and 7 August 2020, Cohort 1b enrolled 25 adults aged 18-55 years at one site in Boston, USA. Ad26.COV2.S consisted of a replication-incompetent adenovirus type 26 vector by which a prefusion-stabilized SARS-CoV-2 spike protein from the original Wuhan strain was expressed.

The chain is encoded by TRBV19 joined to TRBJ1-5; the central 7 bases match TRBD1. Source: peripheral blood, taken in a trial of Ad26.COV2.S vaccine versus placebo. The receptor's source is a person aged 18-60 years who received the Ad26.COV2.S COVID-19 vaccine or a placebo. The DNA reads TGTGCCAGTAGTCCTTTCAGGGGGAACAATCAGCCCCAGCATTTT. Translated, it reads CASSPFRGNNQPQHF.